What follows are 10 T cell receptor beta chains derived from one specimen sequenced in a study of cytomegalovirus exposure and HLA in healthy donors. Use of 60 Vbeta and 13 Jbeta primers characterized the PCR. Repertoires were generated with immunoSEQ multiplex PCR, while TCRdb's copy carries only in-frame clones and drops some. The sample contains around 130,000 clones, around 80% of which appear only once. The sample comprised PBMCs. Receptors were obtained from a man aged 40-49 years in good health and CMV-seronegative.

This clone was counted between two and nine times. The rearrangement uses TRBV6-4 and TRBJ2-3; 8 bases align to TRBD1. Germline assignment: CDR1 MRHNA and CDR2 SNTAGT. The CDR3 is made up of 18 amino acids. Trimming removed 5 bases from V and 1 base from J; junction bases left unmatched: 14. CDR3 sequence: CASSRTGTGLTRTDTQYF. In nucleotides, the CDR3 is TGTGCCAGCAGTCGAACCGGGACAGGACTCACTCGCACAGATACGCAGTATTTT.

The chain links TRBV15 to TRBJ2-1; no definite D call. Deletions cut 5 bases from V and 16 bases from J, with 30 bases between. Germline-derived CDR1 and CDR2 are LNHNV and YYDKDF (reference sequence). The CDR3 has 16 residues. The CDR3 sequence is CATSPPTGSTYPVRFF. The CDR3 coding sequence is TGTGCCACCAGCCCACCCACCGGGTCGACGTACCCGGTACGATTCTTC.

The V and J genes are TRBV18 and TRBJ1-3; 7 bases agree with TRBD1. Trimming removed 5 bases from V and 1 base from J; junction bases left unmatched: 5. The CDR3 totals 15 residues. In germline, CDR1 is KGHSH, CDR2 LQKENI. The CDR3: CASSLQGVSGNTIYF. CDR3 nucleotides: TGTGCCAGCTCATTGCAGGGGGTTTCTGGAAACACCATATATTTT.

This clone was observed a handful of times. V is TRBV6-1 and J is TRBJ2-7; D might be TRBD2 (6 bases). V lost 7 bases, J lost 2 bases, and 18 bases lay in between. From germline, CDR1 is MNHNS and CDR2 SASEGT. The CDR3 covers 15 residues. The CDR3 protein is CASTVSGGVAYEQYF. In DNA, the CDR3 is TGTGCCAGCACAGTTAGCGGAGGTGTTGCCTACGAGCAGTACTTC.

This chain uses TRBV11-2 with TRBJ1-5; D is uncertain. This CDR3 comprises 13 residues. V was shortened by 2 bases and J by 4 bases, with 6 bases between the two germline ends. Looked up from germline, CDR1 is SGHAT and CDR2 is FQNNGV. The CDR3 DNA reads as TGTGCCAGCAGCTTAATCCCAAATCAGCCCCAGCATTTT. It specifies CASSLIPNQPQHF.

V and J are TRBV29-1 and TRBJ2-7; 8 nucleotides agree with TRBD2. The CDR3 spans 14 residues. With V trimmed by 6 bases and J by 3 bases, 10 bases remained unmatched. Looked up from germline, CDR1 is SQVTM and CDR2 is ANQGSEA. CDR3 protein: CSVEVGRALYEQYF. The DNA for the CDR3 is TGCAGCGTCGAGGTCGGGAGGGCCCTCTACGAGCAGTACTTC.

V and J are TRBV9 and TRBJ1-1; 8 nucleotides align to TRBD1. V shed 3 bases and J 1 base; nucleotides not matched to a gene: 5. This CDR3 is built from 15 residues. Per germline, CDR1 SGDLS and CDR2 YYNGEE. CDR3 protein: CASSATGAPNTEAFF. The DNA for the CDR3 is TGTGCCAGCAGCGCGACAGGGGCTCCGAACACTGAAGCTTTCTTT.

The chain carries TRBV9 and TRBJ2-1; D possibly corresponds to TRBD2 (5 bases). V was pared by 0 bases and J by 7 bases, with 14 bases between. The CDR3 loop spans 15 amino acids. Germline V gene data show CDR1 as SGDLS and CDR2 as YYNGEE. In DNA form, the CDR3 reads TGTGCCAGCAGCGTAGCCCCTATGGACTTGAATGAGCAGTTCTTC. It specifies CASSVAPMDLNEQFF.

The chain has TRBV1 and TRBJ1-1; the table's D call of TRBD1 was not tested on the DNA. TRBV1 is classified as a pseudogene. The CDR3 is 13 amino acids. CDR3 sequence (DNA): TGCACCAGCAGGGCACCCAGGGGTCCTGAAGCTTTCTTT. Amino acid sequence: CTSRAPRGPEAFF.

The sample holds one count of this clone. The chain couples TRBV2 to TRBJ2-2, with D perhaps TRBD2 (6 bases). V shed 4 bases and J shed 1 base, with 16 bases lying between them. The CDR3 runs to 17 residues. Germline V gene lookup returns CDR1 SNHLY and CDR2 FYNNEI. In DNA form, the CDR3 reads TGTGCCAGCAGTGGCTCGACTAGAGCACTGAACACCGGGGAGCTGTTTTTT. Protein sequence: CASSGSTRALNTGELFF.